A single sample gave rise to the 18 T cell receptor beta chains below, sequenced in a study of T cell repertoires and leukemia-associated antigens. For these receptors, no antigen is known. TCRdb reprocessed the 5' RACE reads with MiXCR, giving one entry per CDR3 protein. The table records 9,500 to 15,000 distinct CDR3 sequences, about two fifths of them present only once. Sequences were obtained from CD3+ T cells sorted from blood and cultured. These receptors all come from a female donor in good health.

This chain joins TRBV6-5 and TRBJ2-7, with D unclear. Germline lookup yields CDR1 MNHEY and CDR2 SVGAGI. V lost 6 bases and J 11 bases, leaving 17 bases between the germline ends. The CDR3 runs to 12 residues. In nucleotides, the CDR3 is TGTGCCAGCAGGCACACAACAGAGACCGAGTACTTC. It specifies CASRHTTETEYF.

V and J are TRBV7-9 and TRBJ2-5; possible D gene TRBD1, 6 bases. This CDR3 contains 14 residues. V was trimmed by 4 bases and J by 2 bases, leaving 11 bases between them. Per the germline V gene, CDR1 is SEHNR and CDR2 is FQNEAQ (reference sequence). The CDR3 sequence is CASSYGDNQETQYF. CDR3 nucleotide sequence: TGTGCCAGCAGCTATGGGGACAATCAAGAGACCCAGTACTTC.

This clonotype was found a few times. CDR3 protein: CASSPFVAGGTDTQYF. CDR3 coding DNA: TGTGCCAGCAGTCCGTTCGTGGCGGGGGGCACAGATACGCAGTATTTT. The gene calls are TRBV27 and TRBJ2-3; 7 bases map to TRBD2. This CDR3 has 16 residues. Germline V CDR1 and CDR2: MNHEY, SMNVEV (reference sequence). The ends lost 5 bases at V and 1 base at J; junction bases unmatched: 9.

This clonotype is categorized as large. The chain carries TRBV6-5 and TRBJ2-5; D tentatively fits TRBD1 or TRBD2 (5 bases each). This CDR3 is built from 14 residues. The V gene's germline CDR1 is MNHEY and CDR2 SVGAGI. Between the trimmed V and J ends, which lost 0 bases and 3 bases, there was a span of 8 bases. CDR3 loop: CASSYSLGEETQYF. The CDR3 bases are TGTGCCAGCAGTTACTCACTAGGGGAAGAGACCCAGTACTTC.

V and J are TRBV20-1 and TRBJ2-4, with D perhaps being TRBD1 or TRBD2 (5 bases each). The CDR3 consists of 16 residues. Germline V gene data show CDR1 as DFQATT and CDR2 as SNEGSKA (reference sequence). Trimming cost V 2 bases and J 1 base, with 15 bases left between them. The CDR3 spells CSARPGLWGAKNIQYF. CDR3 nucleotides: TGCAGTGCTAGACCGGGTCTCTGGGGGGCCAAAAACATTCAGTACTTC.

Comments on this clonotype: At one boundary the junction diverges from the germline segment, which might be a read error. The chain carries TRBV4-1 and TRBJ2-1, with D perhaps TRBD2 (6 bases). Germline loops: CDR1 MGHRA, CDR2 YSYEKL. This CDR3 has 16 amino acids. The CDR3 spells CASSQDPGLTYNGQFF. As DNA, the CDR3 is TGCGCCAGCAGCCAAGATCCGGGACTTACCTACAATGGGCAGTTCTTC.

In this sample, this clonotype turned up a few times. This sequence joins TRBV21-1 and TRBJ2-7; TRBD1 was called by the table and not checked on the DNA. TRBV21-1 is a documented pseudogene. This CDR3 has 18 amino acids. CDR3 DNA: TGTGCCAGCAGCAAAAAATCTGGGGCAGGGGGCGCTTCCTACGAGCAGTACTTC. Translating it yields CASSKKSGAGGASYEQYF.

Judged by abundance, this clonotype is medium-sized. This chain joins TRBV7-2 and TRBJ1-2; D call uncertain. The CDR3 spans 13 residues. The V end lost 1 base, the J end lost 2 bases, and 5 bases lay between the germline ends. Germline V gene sequence: CDR1 SGHTA, CDR2 FQGNSA. CDR3 sequence (DNA): TGTGCCAGCAGCTTAGGCCAGAACTATGGCTACACCTTC. Amino acids: CASSLGQNYGYTF.

This clonotype was detected only a few times. The chain is built from TRBV20-1 and TRBJ1-6, with D possibly being TRBD1 (6 bases). The CDR3 extends over 13 amino acids. Trimming pared 5 bases from V and 4 bases from J, leaving 9 bases between. Per the germline V gene, CDR1 is DFQATT and CDR2 is SNEGSKA (reference sequence). CDR3 DNA sequence: TGCAGTGCTCCACAGGGATATAATTCACCCCTCCACTTT. Protein product: CSAPQGYNSPLHF.

This clonotype occurred many times. The chain is built from TRBV20-1 and TRBJ2-7; 9 bases fit TRBD2. Losses at the gene ends were 3 bases for V and 6 bases for J; bases not matched to a gene: 9. The CDR3 is 14 residues long. The germline CDR1 and CDR2 sequences are DFQATT and SNEGSKA (reference sequence). The CDR3 loop reads CSASEAAGGFEQYF. DNA for the CDR3: TGCAGTGCTAGTGAAGCCGCGGGGGGGTTCGAGCAGTACTTC.

This clonotype is a singleton in its sample. The chain joins TRBV12-3 or TRBV12-4 to TRBJ2-1, with a weak D call TRBD2 (6 bases). Deletions cut 7 bases from V and 7 bases from J, with 11 bases between. The CDR3 extends over 12 amino acids. Here the CDR3 DNA reads TGTGCCAGCAACCGGGAGAAGAATGAGCAGTTCTTC. It encodes CASNREKNEQFF.

This clonotype has more than one count but fewer than ten. This chain links TRBV12-3 or TRBV12-4 with TRBJ1-4; D is unclear. V lost 3 bases to trimming and J lost 0 bases, with 5 bases between them. The CDR3 spans 14 residues. The CDR3 reads CASSFSSTNEKLFF. The CDR3 DNA is TGTGCCAGCAGTTTTTCGTCAACTAATGAAAAACTGTTTTTT.

The chain recombines TRBV29-1 with TRBJ2-7; 8 bases agree with TRBD1. Germline lookup yields CDR1 SQVTM and CDR2 ANQGSEA. The CDR3 extends over 12 amino acids. With V trimmed by 8 bases and J by 5 bases, 8 bases remained unmatched. In DNA, the CDR3 is TGCAGCTTCCAGGGGGCGAGAGACGAGCAGTACTTC. Protein: CSFQGARDEQYF.

This clonotype has ten or more counts. V is TRBV30 and J is TRBJ2-2; D perhaps matches TRBD2 (6 bases). There are 16 residues in the CDR3. V shed 0 bases and J shed 4 bases, with 15 bases lying between them. Germline-derived CDR1 and CDR2 are GTSNPN and SVGIG (reference sequence). Here the CDR3 DNA reads TGTGCCTGGAGTGTACTTCCGGGAGTTAGCACCGGGGAGCTGTTTTTT. Its translation is CAWSVLPGVSTGELFF.

This clonotype was seen a few times. The rearrangement uses TRBV11-1 and TRBJ2-1, with a possible D match to TRBD2 (6 bases). The germline V and J ends were trimmed by 2 bases and 4 bases, with 12 bases remaining between them. This CDR3 comprises 15 residues. Germline CDR1 reads SGHAT; CDR2 reads FQDESV (reference sequence). The CDR3 nucleotides are TGTGCCAGCAGCTTATCGTCTAGCGAATACAATGAGCAGTTCTTC. Its translation is CASSLSSSEYNEQFF.

This clonotype was seen more than once but under ten times. The gene calls are TRBV29-1 and TRBJ2-1, with 9 nucleotides matching TRBD1. Germline V gene lookup returns CDR1 SQVTM and CDR2 ANQGSEA. V shed 5 bases, J shed 2 bases, and the junction held 7 bases outside the gene matches. There are 15 residues in the CDR3. CDR3 in DNA: TGCAGCGTTTGTCCGGGACAGGGTGCCTACAATGAGCAGTTCTTC. Its translation: CSVCPGQGAYNEQFF.

The table lists this clonotype with a few counts. V gene TRBV4-1 combines with J gene TRBJ2-7; D might be TRBD1 (5 bases). V was clipped by 3 bases and J by 7 bases, with 25 bases between them. The germline gives CDR1 MGHRA, CDR2 YSYEKL. The CDR3 extends over 17 amino acids. The chain's CDR3 is CASSHDAYTQDIGEQYF. The CDR3 bases are TGCGCCAGCAGCCACGATGCCTACACCCAGGACATTGGTGAGCAGTACTTC.

The rearrangement joins TRBV12-3 or TRBV12-4 to TRBJ2-2; 7 bases are a match to TRBD1. The V and J ends lost 5 bases and 4 bases, in that order; junction bases with no gene match: 7. The CDR3 covers 15 residues. Here the CDR3 reads CASSTDRASTGELFF. The CDR3 DNA reads as TGTGCCAGCAGTACCGACAGGGCGAGCACCGGGGAGCTGTTTTTT.